These 25 T cell receptor beta chains share one sample of origin, sequenced in a study of cytomegalovirus exposure and HLA in healthy donors. Vbeta (60) and Jbeta (13) primers were used in the PCR. Sequenced by immunoSEQ multiplex PCR; TCRdb stores in-frame clones only, minus some. This table holds 35,000 to 55,000 clones, 51% found once. The sequencing sample was made of PBMCs. Source of these receptors: a man between 60 and 75 years old in good health and CMV-seronegative.

This chain joins TRBV7-6 and TRBJ2-3; tentatively, D is TRBD2 (5 bases). Trimming took 5 bases from V and 5 from J, leaving 14 bases between them. CDR1 SGHVS and CDR2 FNYEAQ come from the germline V gene. The CDR3 spans 14 residues. CDR3 protein: CASSTEGYVDTQYF. The CDR3 nucleotides are TGTGCCAGCAGCACCGAGGGTTATGTAGATACGCAGTATTTT.

There are a few counts of this clone. This chain links TRBV2 with TRBJ2-5, with D possibly TRBD1 on 6 matching bases. Germline lookup yields CDR1 SNHLY and CDR2 FYNNEI. The CDR3 runs to 12 residues. The V end was cut by 6 bases, the J end by 4 bases, with 9 bases between. The DNA for the CDR3 is TGTGCCAGCAGCTACAGGGTAGAGACCCAGTACTTC. Amino acid sequence: CASSYRVETQYF.

The rearrangement links TRBV7-2 to TRBJ2-7; weak D call: TRBD2 (6 bases). CDR3 length equals 15 residues. Trimming stripped 5 bases from V and 2 bases from J, with 16 bases between. Germline V gene lookup returns CDR1 SGHTA and CDR2 FQGNSA. CDR3 in DNA: TGTGCCAGCAGCGGGGGGAGGAGGAGTGCCTACGAGCAGTACTTC. Translation: CASSGGRRSAYEQYF.

The V and J genes are TRBV5-1 and TRBJ2-1; 7 positions agree with TRBD2. Germline V gene lookup returns CDR1 SGHRS and CDR2 YFSETQ. CDR3 length: 14 amino acids. V gave up 2 bases and J gave up 6 bases; unmatched junction bases: 5. The CDR3: CASSLGTTRNEQFF. CDR3 nucleotide sequence: TGCGCCAGCAGCTTAGGGACTACCCGCAATGAGCAGTTCTTC.

J is TRBJ1-1 and V is TRBV20-1; D gene ambiguous. This CDR3 spans 11 amino acids. Between the trimmed V and J ends, which lost 6 bases and 1 base, there was a span of 6 bases. The germline CDR1 and CDR2 sequences are DFQATT and SNEGSKA (reference sequence). The CDR3 is CSARENTEAFF. The CDR3, as DNA: TGCAGTGCGAGGGAGAACACTGAAGCTTTCTTT.

The rearrangement links TRBV30 to TRBJ2-1; D gene unclear. The CDR3 is 11 residues long. In germline, CDR1 is GTSNPN, CDR2 SVGIG (reference sequence). Deletions cut 0 bases from V and 8 bases from J, with 5 bases between. Written as DNA, the CDR3 is TGTGCCTGGAGTGTACGGTATGAGCAGTTCTTC. It is translated as CAWSVRYEQFF.

Sample share makes this clone medium-sized (0.01 to 0.1%). V and J are TRBV27 and TRBJ1-1; no reliable D call. The V and J ends lost 3 bases and 0 bases respectively, with 5 bases between them. The CDR3 extends over 13 amino acids. Germline CDR1 and CDR2: MNHEY and SMNVEV (reference sequence). The CDR3 DNA follows: TGTGCCAGCAGTTTGCAGATGAACACTGAAGCTTTCTTT. This encodes CASSLQMNTEAFF.

This clone was seen only once. The rearrangement uses TRBV29-1 and TRBJ2-3; D remains ambiguous. This CDR3 has 15 residues. V gave up 4 bases and J gave up 2 bases, with 16 bases separating them. CDR1 SQVTM and CDR2 ANQGSEA come from the germline V gene. The CDR3 region is CSVGAQAALTDTQYF. The DNA of the CDR3 is TGCAGCGTTGGCGCCCAGGCAGCCCTCACAGATACGCAGTATTTT.

V gene TRBV7-2 combines with J gene TRBJ2-2; 7 nucleotides match TRBD2. The CDR3 sequence is 16 residues long. V trimming: 6 bases; J trimming: 5 bases; junction bases outside the gene matches: 12. Looked up from germline, CDR1 is SGHTA and CDR2 is FQGNSA. Here the CDR3 DNA reads TGTGCCAGCAGGCTCGGGGGGAGTGGAAAAACCGGGGAGCTGTTTTTT. It specifies CASRLGGSGKTGELFF.

V gene TRBV7-8 combines with J gene TRBJ1-1; D is possibly TRBD1 (5 bases). The CDR3 contains 15 residues. Deletions cut 4 bases from V and 4 bases from J, with 16 bases between. Germline values: CDR1 SGHVS, CDR2 FQNEAQ. The DNA for the CDR3 is TGTGCCAGCAGCTCAGGGTTGGGGATGAGCACTGAAGCTTTCTTT. Its protein is CASSSGLGMSTEAFF.

This clone was seen a few times. The V gene is TRBV28, the J gene TRBJ1-1; D not certain. Germline CDR1 and CDR2: MDHEN and SYDVKM. V was cut by 8 bases and J by 1 base, with 8 bases left in between. The CDR3 length is 12 residues. CDR3 coding DNA: TGTGCCAGCGAAAATAGGAACACTGAAGCTTTCTTT. This encodes CASENRNTEAFF.

The chain links TRBV19 to TRBJ1-2; D is uncertain. V lost 3 bases, J lost 8 bases, and 13 bases lay in between. This CDR3 comprises 13 residues. The germline V gene encodes CDR1 LNHDA and CDR2 SQIVND (reference sequence). The CDR3 DNA reads as TGTGCCAGTAGTATTTCTGAACTCCCGGGCTACACCTTC. This translates into CASSISELPGYTF.

The chain uses TRBV7-2 and TRBJ2-7; 9 bases match TRBD2. Germline V gene lookup returns CDR1 SGHTA and CDR2 FQGNSA. V was pared by 4 bases and J by 0 bases, with 10 bases of the junction left unmatched. The length of the CDR3 is 17 residues. The CDR3 here is CASSSRRTSENSYEQYF. For the CDR3, the DNA is TGTGCCAGCAGCTCAAGGAGGACTAGCGAGAACTCCTACGAGCAGTACTTC. The full variable domain, completed using reference TRBV7-2 and TRBJ2-7, is GAGVSQSPSNKVTEKGKDVELRCDPISGHTALYWYRQSLGQGLEFLIYFQGNSAPDKSGLPSDRFSAERTGGSVSTLTIQRTQQEDSAVYLCASSSRRTSENSYEQYFGPGTRLTVT.

The table lists this clone with a few counts. J is TRBJ1-5 and V is TRBV25-1, with TRBD1 matching over 8 bases. The V segment lost 6 bases and the J segment 3 bases; nucleotides outside the gene matches: 7. CDR1 is MGHDK, CDR2 SYGVNS, per germline. CDR3 size: 15 residues. The CDR3 DNA reads as TGTGCCAGCAGGTTCGACAGGGGTTACAATCAGCCCCAGCATTTT. Translating it yields CASRFDRGYNQPQHF.

The rearrangement joins TRBV5-8 to TRBJ2-2; D is uncertain. The germline V gene encodes CDR1 SGHTS and CDR2 YDEGEE. The CDR3 is made up of 13 amino acids. The ends were cut back, 6 bases at V and 6 bases at J, with 12 bases in the middle. The CDR3 bases are TGTGCCAGCACCGCGGTTCGGGCCGGGGAGCTGTTTTTT. As protein: CASTAVRAGELFF.

V gene TRBV6-5 combines with J gene TRBJ1-1; D gene ambiguous. This CDR3 is 14 amino acids long. The germline V gene encodes CDR1 MNHEY and CDR2 SVGAGI. Trimming took off 6 bases at V and 0 bases at J, with 11 bases between the two ends. The CDR3 loop is CASSYSLMNTEAFF. The CDR3 DNA reads TGTGCCAGCAGCTACAGCCTCATGAACACTGAAGCTTTCTTT.

This chain uses TRBV9 with TRBJ2-3; D might be TRBD2 (6 bases). This CDR3 has 13 residues. Germline CDR1 is SGDLS and CDR2 is YYNGEE. V gave up 6 bases and J gave up 2 bases, with 10 bases separating them. The DNA of the CDR3 is TGTGCCAGCACCGCGGGATTCACAGATACGCAGTATTTT. Its protein product is CASTAGFTDTQYF. The full variable domain, completed using reference TRBV9 and TRBJ2-3, is DSGVTQTPKHLITATGQRVTLRCSPRSGDLSVYWYQQSLDQGLQFLIQYYNGEERAKGNILERFSAQQFPDLHSELNLSSLELGDSALYFCASTAGFTDTQYFGPGTRLTVL.

V and J are TRBV19 and TRBJ2-3; 9 nucleotides match TRBD1. The germline gives CDR1 LNHDA, CDR2 SQIVND (reference sequence). This CDR3 is built from 13 residues. Trimming cost V 5 bases and J 9 bases; bases outside gene matches: 6. Written as DNA, the CDR3 is TGTGCCAGTAGTGCGGGACAGGGTGGAACGCAGTATTTT. Amino acids: CASSAGQGGTQYF.

The table lists this clone with a few counts. The chain links TRBV5-1 to TRBJ2-1; TRBD1 agrees at 10 bases. Germline V gene lookup returns CDR1 SGHRS and CDR2 YFSETQ. V lost 6 bases and J lost 0; bases outside the gene matches: 6. The CDR3 has 16 residues. The CDR3 DNA follows: TGCGCCAGCATCCGGACAGGGGGGAACTCCTACAATGAGCAGTTCTTC. Translating it yields CASIRTGGNSYNEQFF.

This clone has just a few counts. V gene TRBV18 combines with J gene TRBJ1-5; 9 positions match TRBD1. The germline V gene has CDR1 KGHSH and CDR2 LQKENI. The junction had 0 bases not matched to a gene; V was cut back by 1 base and J by 2 bases. CDR3 length: 15 amino acids. The CDR3 DNA follows: TGTGCCAGCTCACCACGACAGGGGGGCAATCAGCCCCAGCATTTT. This sequence encodes CASSPRQGGNQPQHF.

This chain joins TRBV30 and TRBJ2-7, with D unclear. The CDR3 totals 14 residues. Trimming cost V 0 bases and J 2 bases, with 11 bases left between them. Germline CDR1 reads GTSNPN; CDR2 reads SVGIG (reference sequence). The CDR3 sequence is CAWSVARFTYEQYF. In nucleotides, the CDR3 is TGTGCCTGGAGTGTAGCGCGGTTTACCTACGAGCAGTACTTC.

The chain uses TRBV28 and TRBJ1-1; no definite D call. The CDR3 length is 17 residues. The ends were cut back, 3 bases at V and 6 bases at J, with 23 bases in the middle. Germline V gives CDR1 MDHEN, CDR2 SYDVKM. CDR3 loop: CASSLPPASGIGAEAFF. CDR3 in DNA: TGTGCCAGCAGTTTGCCTCCCGCCTCGGGGATTGGCGCTGAAGCTTTCTTT.

In its sample, this clone was seen a few times. The rearrangement links TRBV5-1 to TRBJ2-7, with D perhaps TRBD2 (6 bases). V was pared by 5 bases and J by 1 base, with 13 bases between. Germline CDR1 is SGHRS and CDR2 is YFSETQ. CDR3 size: 14 residues. CDR3 amino acids: CASRPGAVSYEQYF. Here the CDR3 DNA reads TGCGCCAGCAGGCCGGGAGCAGTATCCTACGAGCAGTACTTC.

The V and J genes are TRBV7-7 and TRBJ2-3; 11 nucleotides line up with TRBD1. The trim removed 4 bases at V and 4 bases at J, leaving 1 base unmatched. Germline V CDR1 and CDR2: SSHAT, FNYEAQ (reference sequence). The CDR3 has 14 residues. CDR3 DNA sequence: TGTGCCAGCAGCTCGGGACAGGGGGCAGATACGCAGTATTTT. Its translation: CASSSGQGADTQYF. The variable domain in full, completed from reference TRBV7-7 and TRBJ2-3, reads GAGVSQSPRYKVTKRGQDVTLRCDPISSHATLYWYQQALGQGPEFLTYFNYEAQPDKSGLPSDRFSAERPEGSISTLTIQRTEQRDSAMYRCASSSGQGADTQYFGPGTRLTVL.

V usage is TRBV5-8 and J usage is TRBJ1-1; possible D gene TRBD1, 5 bases. Trimming removed 2 bases at V and 6 bases at J, with 11 bases between. Looked up from germline, CDR1 is SGHTS and CDR2 is YDEGEE. CDR3 length equals 13 residues. The CDR3 DNA follows: TGTGCCAGCAGCTTTGATCGGGGGGCTGAAGCTTTCTTT. Protein sequence: CASSFDRGAEAFF.